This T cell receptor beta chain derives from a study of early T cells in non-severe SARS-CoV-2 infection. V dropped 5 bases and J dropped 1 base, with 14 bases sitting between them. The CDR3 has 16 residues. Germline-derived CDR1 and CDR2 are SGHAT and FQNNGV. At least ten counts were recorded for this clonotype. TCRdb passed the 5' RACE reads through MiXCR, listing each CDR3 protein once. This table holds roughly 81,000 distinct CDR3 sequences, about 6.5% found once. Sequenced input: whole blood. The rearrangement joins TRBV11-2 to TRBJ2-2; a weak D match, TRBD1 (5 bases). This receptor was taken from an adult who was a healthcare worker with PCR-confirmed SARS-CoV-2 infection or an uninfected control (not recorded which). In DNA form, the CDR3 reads TGTGCCAGCAGCAATGACCACGGACAGAACACCGGGGAGCTGTTTTTT. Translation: CASSNDHGQNTGELFF.